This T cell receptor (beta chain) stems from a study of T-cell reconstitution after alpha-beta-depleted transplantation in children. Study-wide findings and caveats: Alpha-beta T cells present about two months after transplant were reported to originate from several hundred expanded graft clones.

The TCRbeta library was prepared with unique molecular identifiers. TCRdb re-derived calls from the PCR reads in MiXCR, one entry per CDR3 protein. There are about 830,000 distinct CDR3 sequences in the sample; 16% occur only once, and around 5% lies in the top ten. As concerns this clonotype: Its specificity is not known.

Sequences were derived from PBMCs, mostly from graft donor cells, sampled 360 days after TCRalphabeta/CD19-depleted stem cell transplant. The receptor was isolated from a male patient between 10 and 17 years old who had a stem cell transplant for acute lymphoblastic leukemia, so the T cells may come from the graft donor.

The CDR3 loop reads CASSQTGVRYRNQPQHF. CDR3 DNA: TGTGCCAGCAGTCAAACAGGGGTGAGGTATCGCAATCAGCCCCAGCATTTT. The chain carries TRBV12-3 or TRBV12-4 and TRBJ1-5; 7 nucleotides agree with TRBD1. The CDR3 has 17 amino acids. The trim removed 5 bases at V and 2 bases at J, leaving 12 bases unmatched.